The 10 T cell receptor beta chains below come from one sample, sequenced in a study of Graves' ophthalmopathy and Graves' hyperthyroidism. Using RNA transcripts, the TCR beta CDR3 regions were amplified. The first round was an RT-PCR with HTBI primers, and the second round was a multiplex PCR. TCRdb passed the multiplex PCR reads through MiXCR, listing each CDR3 protein once. The data hold about 740,000 distinct CDR3 sequences, with roughly two fifths observed a single time. The material sequenced was peripheral blood. The source is an adult man with Graves' ophthalmopathy.

The chain has TRBV5-8 and TRBJ2-5; no reliable D call. Trimming removed 0 bases at V and 0 bases at J, with 9 bases between. Germline CDR1 reads SGHTS; CDR2 reads YDEGEE. This CDR3 is built from 15 residues. CDR3 loop: CASSLDSTYQETQYF. In DNA form, the CDR3 reads TGTGCCAGCAGCTTGGACTCAACGTACCAAGAGACCCAGTACTTC. The complete variable domain, with remaining parts taken from reference TRBV5-8 and TRBJ2-5, reads EAGVTQSPTHLIKTRGQQATLRCSPISGHTSVYWYQQALGLGLQFLLWYDEGEERNRGNFPPRFSGRQFPNYSSELNVNALELEDSALYLCASSLDSTYQETQYFGPGTRLLVL.

The rearrangement uses TRBV11-2 and TRBJ2-7; D remains ambiguous. Trimming stripped 5 bases from V and 7 bases from J, with 21 bases between. CDR1 is SGHAT and CDR2 is FQNNGV in the germline V gene. The CDR3 consists of 15 residues. The CDR3: CASSATPGNTGEQYF. DNA of the CDR3: TGTGCCAGCAGCGCGACGCCAGGCAACACCGGGGAGCAGTACTTC.

This clonotype appeared many times. This rearrangement joins TRBV7-9 to TRBJ1-2; D remains ambiguous. CDR1 is SEHNR and CDR2 is FQNEAQ in the germline V gene (reference sequence). The CDR3 extends over 13 amino acids. V lost 3 bases to trimming and J lost 6 bases, with 11 bases between them. CDR3 sequence (DNA): TGTGCCAGCAGCTTGACCCAAGGAAATGGCTACACCTTC. Translated: CASSLTQGNGYTF.

This clonotype was seen repeatedly, ten times or more. The rearrangement joins TRBV7-2 to TRBJ1-1, with 8 bases matching TRBD1. The CDR3 length is 16 residues. V gave up 8 bases and J gave up 3 bases; unmatched junction bases: 14. Germline V gene sequence: CDR1 SGHTA, CDR2 FQGNSA. The CDR3 bases are TGTGCCAGCTGCGTACAGGGGGGGGAAGGGGACACTGAAGCTTTCTTT. Translation: CASCVQGGEGDTEAFF.

This clonotype was seen many times. J is TRBJ1-2 and V is TRBV2; D ambiguous. The germline gives CDR1 SNHLY, CDR2 FYNNEI. The CDR3 loop spans 11 amino acids. V lost 1 base to trimming and J lost 3 bases, with 0 bases between them. CDR3 DNA: TGTGCCAGCAGTGAAGACTATGGCTACACCTTC. Its translation is CASSEDYGYTF. Full variable domain (outside the CDR3, taken from reference TRBV2 and TRBJ1-2): EPEVTQTPSHQVTQMGQEVILRCVPISNHLYFYWYRQILGQKVEFLVSFYNNEISEKSEIFDDQFSVERPDGSNFTLKIRSTKLEDSAMYFCASSEDYGYTFGSGTRLTVV.

This chain joins TRBV4-3 and TRBJ2-7; TRBD1 matches 9 bases. Germline CDR1 is LGHNA and CDR2 is YSLEER. V lost 4 bases to trimming and J lost 0 bases; unmatched junction nucleotides: 16. The CDR3 consists of 19 residues. The CDR3 DNA follows: TGCGCCAGCAGCCGAATGGAACCGGGACAGGGACATCACTCCTACGAGCAGTACTTC. Protein product: CASSRMEPGQGHHSYEQYF.

This clonotype was counted ten times or more. J is TRBJ1-2 and V is TRBV5-1, with 7 bases aligning to TRBD1. CDR3 length: 15 amino acids. In germline, CDR1 is SGHRS, CDR2 YFSETQ. Trimming at V came to 5 bases and at J to 3 bases, leaving 10 bases not matched to a gene. Here the CDR3 reads CASRLGTANDYGYTF. CDR3 coding DNA: TGCGCCAGCAGATTAGGGACAGCCAACGACTATGGCTACACCTTC.

This clonotype has a handful of counts. This chain links TRBV20-1 with TRBJ1-1; D ambiguous. This CDR3 contains 12 residues. The V and J ends lost 0 bases and 7 bases respectively, with 9 bases between them. CDR1 and CDR2 (germline): DFQATT, SNEGSKA (reference sequence). The CDR3 nucleotides are TGCAGTGCTAGAGATTACGCGCGTGAAGCTTTCTTT. This sequence encodes CSARDYAREAFF.

V usage is TRBV10-2 and J usage is TRBJ1-5; 12 nucleotides agree with TRBD1. The CDR3 covers 16 residues. V was pared by 2 bases and J by 14 bases, with 13 bases of the junction left unmatched. CDR1 and CDR2 from the germline V gene are WSHSY and SAAADI. In DNA, the CDR3 is TGCGCCAGCAGTGAGCGGGGAGTCGGGACAGGGGGCCACGAGCATTTT. Amino acid sequence: CASSERGVGTGGHEHF.

The gene calls are TRBV5-8 and TRBJ2-5; D is uncertain. Germline V gives CDR1 SGHTS, CDR2 YDEGEE. Trimming pared 1 base from V and 1 base from J, leaving 14 bases between. The CDR3 spans 16 residues. Here the CDR3 DNA reads TGTGCCAGCAGCTTGCGCGCAGGTACAAGCCAAGAGACCCAGTACTTC. Its translation: CASSLRAGTSQETQYF.